This T cell receptor beta chain was profiled in a study of blood T cell repertoires in COVID-19. Overall study: Acute and convalescent COVID-19 specimens originated in the United States, Italy and Spain. T cells, B-cell-depleted T cells, or PBMCs provided the cDNA or gDNA that served as material.

This clone was seen once. Per the original data handling: The assay estimated nucleated cells by amplifying reference gene primers. Clones were sequenced by immunoSEQ multiplex PCR, and TCRdb holds only the in-frame ones, with some missing. V, J and clone size are those of that table, while D and trimming were read from the DNA. The sample lists approximately 250,000 clones; roughly 88% were seen once. Trimming took 1 base from V and 8 from J, leaving 11 bases between them. This CDR3 region has 13 residues. The chain is built from TRBV12-3 or TRBV12-4 and TRBJ1-2, with D hard to call. This receptor was obtained from a woman between 40 and 50 years old who had recovered from COVID-19. Source material: peripheral blood. In DNA, the CDR3 is TGTGCCAGCAGTTTAGTTAGAGTCTTAGGCTACACCTTC. Protein product: CASSLVRVLGYTF.